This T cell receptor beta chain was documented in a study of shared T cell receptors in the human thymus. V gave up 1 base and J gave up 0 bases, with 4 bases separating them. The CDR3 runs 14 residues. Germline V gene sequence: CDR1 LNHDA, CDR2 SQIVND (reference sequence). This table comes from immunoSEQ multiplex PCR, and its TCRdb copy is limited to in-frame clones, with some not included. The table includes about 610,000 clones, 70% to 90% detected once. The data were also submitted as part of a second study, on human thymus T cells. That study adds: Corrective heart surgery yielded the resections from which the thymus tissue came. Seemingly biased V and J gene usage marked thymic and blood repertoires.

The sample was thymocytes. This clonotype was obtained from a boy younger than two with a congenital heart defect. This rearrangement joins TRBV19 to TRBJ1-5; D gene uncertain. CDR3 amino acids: CASSIANSNQPQHF. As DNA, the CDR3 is TGTGCCAGTAGTATAGCAAATAGCAATCAGCCCCAGCATTTT. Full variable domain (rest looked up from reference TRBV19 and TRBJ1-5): DGGITQSPKYLFRKEGQNVTLSCEQNLNHDAMYWYRQDPGQGLRLIYYSQIVNDFQKGDIAEGYSVSREKKESFPLTVTSAQKNPTAFYLCASSIANSNQPQHFGDGTRLSIL.